The clone carrying this T cell receptor beta chain came up a few times. Antigen: not known. The sample belongs to a study of blood T cells in healthy people across ages. General study findings and limits: A strong correlation between TCR beta diversity and naive T cell percentage was seen.

No fewer than 6 million PBMCs went into each sample. The authors extracted at least 6 micrograms of total RNA per sample. Then a second PCR, running about 6 to 12 cycles, was carried out with a sample-barcoded 5' primer and a J-beta primer mix. Per-sample output comprised a minimum of 2.5 million paired-end reads containing CDR3. TCRdb itself ran the 5' RACE reads through MiXCR, one entry per CDR3 protein. The sample has 600,000 to 800,000 distinct CDR3 sequences, 20% to 25% seen once; the top ten hold roughly 3.6%. J lost 3 bases, V lost 4 bases, and 11 bases had no gene match. The germline V gene encodes CDR1 SGDLS and CDR2 YYNGEE. CDR3 length equals 16 residues.

This clonotype was sampled from a man between 65 and 85 years old in good health. This rearrangement joins TRBV9 to TRBJ2-3; 7 bases line up with TRBD2. Material for sequencing was blood. CDR3 nucleotide sequence: TGTGCCAGCAGCTTCCAGACTAGCAAGCAGACAGATACGCAGTATTTT. Translated, it gives CASSFQTSKQTDTQYF.